This T cell receptor beta chain was captured by sequencing in a study of T cells expressing NK-cell markers. Background on the study: All TCR beta repertoires analysed originated from sorted CD3+CD56+NKG2C+, CD3+CD56+NKG2C- and CD3+CD56-NKG2C+ T cells.

TCRdb reworked the 5' RACE reads into one entry per CDR3 protein, no DNA. Its table lists 400,000 to 500,000 distinct CDR3 sequences. In the case of this clonotype: No antigen is known for it.

This CDR3 contains 15 residues. The germline gives CDR1 MNHEY, CDR2 SVGEGT. Study outcomes and limitations: In a few donors, dominant clonotypes made up about 28.3-60.1% of CD3+CD56-NKG2C+ cells.

This clonotype was obtained from a woman between 18 and 69 years old in good health. The chain employs TRBV6-2 or TRBV6-3 and TRBJ2-7; TCRdb lists TRBD2, though no DNA is available to test this call. Source material: blood T cells: a sorted CD56 or NKG2C T cell subset, CD4+ or CD8+ T cells, or bulk PBMC T cells (not recorded which). Here the CDR3 reads CASSITSGISYEQYF.